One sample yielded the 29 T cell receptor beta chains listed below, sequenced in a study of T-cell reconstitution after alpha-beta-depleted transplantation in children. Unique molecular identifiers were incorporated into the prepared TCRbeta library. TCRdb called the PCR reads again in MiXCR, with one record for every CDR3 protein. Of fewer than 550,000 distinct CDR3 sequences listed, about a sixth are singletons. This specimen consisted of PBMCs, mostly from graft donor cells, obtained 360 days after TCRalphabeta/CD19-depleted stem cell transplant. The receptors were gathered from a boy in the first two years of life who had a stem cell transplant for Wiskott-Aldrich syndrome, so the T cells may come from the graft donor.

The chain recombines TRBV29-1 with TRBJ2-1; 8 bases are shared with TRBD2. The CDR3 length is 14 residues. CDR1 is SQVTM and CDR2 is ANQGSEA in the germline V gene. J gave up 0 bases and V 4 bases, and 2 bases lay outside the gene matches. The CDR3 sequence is CSVASGGSYNEQFF. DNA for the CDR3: TGCAGCGTTGCCAGCGGGGGCTCCTACAATGAGCAGTTCTTC.

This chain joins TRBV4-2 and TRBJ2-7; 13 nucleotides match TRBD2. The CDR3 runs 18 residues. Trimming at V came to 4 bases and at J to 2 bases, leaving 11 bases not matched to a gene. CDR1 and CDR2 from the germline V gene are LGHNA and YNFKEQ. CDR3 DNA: TGTGCCAGCAGCCCCGGACTAGCGGGAGAGGTTCTACCCTACGAGCAGTACTTC. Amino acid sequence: CASSPGLAGEVLPYEQYF.

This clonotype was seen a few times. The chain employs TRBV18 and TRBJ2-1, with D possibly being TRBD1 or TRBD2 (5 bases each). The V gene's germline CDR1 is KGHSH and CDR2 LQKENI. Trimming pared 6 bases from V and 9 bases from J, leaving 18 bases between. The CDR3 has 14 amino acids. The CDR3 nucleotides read TGTGCCAGCTCCCTCGGGGCCACGGGAAGTGAGCAGTTCTTC. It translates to CASSLGATGSEQFF.

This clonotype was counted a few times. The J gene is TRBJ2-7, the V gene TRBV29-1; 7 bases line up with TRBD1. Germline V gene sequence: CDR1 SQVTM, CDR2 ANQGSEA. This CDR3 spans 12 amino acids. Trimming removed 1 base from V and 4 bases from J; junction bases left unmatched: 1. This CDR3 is CSVEVGQYEQYF. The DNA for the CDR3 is TGCAGCGTTGAAGTGGGACAGTACGAGCAGTACTTC.

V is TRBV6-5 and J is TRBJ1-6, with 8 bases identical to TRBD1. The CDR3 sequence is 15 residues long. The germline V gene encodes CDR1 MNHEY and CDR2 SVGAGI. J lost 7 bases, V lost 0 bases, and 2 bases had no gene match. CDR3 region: CASSYSRTGNSPLHF. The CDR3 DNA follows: TGTGCCAGCAGTTACTCGAGGACAGGGAATTCACCCCTCCACTTT.

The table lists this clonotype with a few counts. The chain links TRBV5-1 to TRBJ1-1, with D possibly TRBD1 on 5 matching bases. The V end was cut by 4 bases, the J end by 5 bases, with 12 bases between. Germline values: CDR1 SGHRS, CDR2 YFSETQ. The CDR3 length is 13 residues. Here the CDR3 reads CASSPGKATEAFF. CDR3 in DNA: TGCGCCAGCAGCCCAGGGAAGGCGACTGAAGCTTTCTTT.

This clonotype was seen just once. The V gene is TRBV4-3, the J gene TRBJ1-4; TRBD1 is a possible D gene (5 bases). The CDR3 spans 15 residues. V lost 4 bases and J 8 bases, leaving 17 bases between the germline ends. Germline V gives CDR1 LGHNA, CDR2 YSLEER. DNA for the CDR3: TGCGCCAGCAGCCCAGAAGGGTATACAGGAGAAAAACTGTTTTTT. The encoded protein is CASSPEGYTGEKLFF.

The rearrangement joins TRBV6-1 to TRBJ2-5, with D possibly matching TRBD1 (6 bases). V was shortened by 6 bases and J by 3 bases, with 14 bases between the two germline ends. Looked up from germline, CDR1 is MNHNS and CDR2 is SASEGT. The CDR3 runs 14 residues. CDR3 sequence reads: CASRNRVWEETQYF. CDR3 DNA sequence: TGTGCCAGCAGGAACAGGGTTTGGGAAGAGACCCAGTACTTC.

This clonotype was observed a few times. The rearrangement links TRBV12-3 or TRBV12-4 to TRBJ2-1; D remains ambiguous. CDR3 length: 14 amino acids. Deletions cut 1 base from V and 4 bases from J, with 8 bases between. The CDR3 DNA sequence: TGTGCCAGCAGTTTAGTAACAGCTTACAATGAGCAGTTCTTC. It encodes CASSLVTAYNEQFF.

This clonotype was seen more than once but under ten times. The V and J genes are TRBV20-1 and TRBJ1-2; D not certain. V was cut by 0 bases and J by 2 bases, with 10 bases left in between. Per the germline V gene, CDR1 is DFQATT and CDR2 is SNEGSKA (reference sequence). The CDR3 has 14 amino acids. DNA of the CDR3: TGCAGTGCTAGAGATGTTTGGTACAACTATGGCTACACCTTC. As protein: CSARDVWYNYGYTF.

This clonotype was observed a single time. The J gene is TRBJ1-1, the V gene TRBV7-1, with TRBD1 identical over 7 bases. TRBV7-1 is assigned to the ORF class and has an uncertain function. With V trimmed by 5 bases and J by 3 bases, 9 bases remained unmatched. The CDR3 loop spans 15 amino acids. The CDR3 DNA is TGTGCCAGCAGCGCCCAGACAGGGCGGGACACTGAAGCTTTCTTT. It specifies CASSAQTGRDTEAFF.

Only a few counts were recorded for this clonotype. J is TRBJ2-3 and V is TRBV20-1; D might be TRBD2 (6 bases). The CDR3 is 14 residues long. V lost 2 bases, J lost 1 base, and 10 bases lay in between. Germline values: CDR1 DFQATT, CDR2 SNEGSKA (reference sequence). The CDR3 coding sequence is TGCAGTGCTAGATCTGGACTACGCACAGATACGCAGTATTTT. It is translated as CSARSGLRTDTQYF.

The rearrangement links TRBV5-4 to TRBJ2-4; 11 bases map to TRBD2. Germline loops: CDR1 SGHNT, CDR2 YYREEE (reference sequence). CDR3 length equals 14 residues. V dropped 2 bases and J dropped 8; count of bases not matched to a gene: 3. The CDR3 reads CASSLGTSGDIQYF. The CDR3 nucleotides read TGTGCCAGCAGCTTAGGGACTAGCGGTGACATTCAGTACTTC. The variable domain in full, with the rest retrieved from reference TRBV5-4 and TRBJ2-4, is ETGVTQSPTHLIKTRGQQVTLRCSSQSGHNTVSWYQQALGQGPQFIFQYYREEENGRGNFPPRFSGLQFPNYSSELNVNALELDDSALYLCASSLGTSGDIQYFGAGTRLSVL.

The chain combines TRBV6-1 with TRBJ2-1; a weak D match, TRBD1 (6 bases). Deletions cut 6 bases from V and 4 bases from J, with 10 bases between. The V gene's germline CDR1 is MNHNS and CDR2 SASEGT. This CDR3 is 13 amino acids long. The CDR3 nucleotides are TGTGCCAGCAGGTCAGGACAGTACAATGAGCAGTTCTTC. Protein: CASRSGQYNEQFF.

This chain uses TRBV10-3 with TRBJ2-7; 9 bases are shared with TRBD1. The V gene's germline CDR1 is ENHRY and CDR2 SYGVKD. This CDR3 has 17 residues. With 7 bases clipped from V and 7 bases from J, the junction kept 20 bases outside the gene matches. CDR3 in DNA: TGTGCCATCACCCCGGGACAGGGTTTCGGGGACCTTGGAGAGCAGTACTTC. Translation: CAITPGQGFGDLGEQYF.

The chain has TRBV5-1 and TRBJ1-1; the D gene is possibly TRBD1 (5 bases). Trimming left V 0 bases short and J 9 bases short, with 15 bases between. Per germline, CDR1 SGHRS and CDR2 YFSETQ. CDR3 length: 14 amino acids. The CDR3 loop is CASSLDRPNEKAFF. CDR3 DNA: TGCGCCAGCAGCTTGGACAGGCCAAATGAGAAAGCTTTCTTT.

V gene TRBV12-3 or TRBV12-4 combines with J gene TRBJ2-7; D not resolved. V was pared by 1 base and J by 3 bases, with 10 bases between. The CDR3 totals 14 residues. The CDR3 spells CASSLGIPNYEQYF. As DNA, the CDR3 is TGTGCCAGCAGTTTAGGGATCCCCAACTACGAGCAGTACTTC.

In DNA form, the CDR3 reads TGCGCCAGCAGCTTGGGGGAAAGCTCCTACAATGAGCAGTTCTTC. Amino acid sequence: CASSLGESSYNEQFF. The gene calls are TRBV5-1 and TRBJ2-1; unclear D gene. Trimming took 0 bases from V and 0 from J, leaving 7 bases between them. CDR1 SGHRS and CDR2 YFSETQ come from the germline V gene. This CDR3 is 15 amino acids long.

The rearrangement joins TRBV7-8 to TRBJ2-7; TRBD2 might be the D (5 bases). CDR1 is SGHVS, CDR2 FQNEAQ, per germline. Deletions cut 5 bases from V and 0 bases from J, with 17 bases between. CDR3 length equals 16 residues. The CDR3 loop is CASSPAPGLISYEQYF. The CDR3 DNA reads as TGTGCCAGCAGCCCCGCCCCCGGACTCATCTCCTACGAGCAGTACTTC.

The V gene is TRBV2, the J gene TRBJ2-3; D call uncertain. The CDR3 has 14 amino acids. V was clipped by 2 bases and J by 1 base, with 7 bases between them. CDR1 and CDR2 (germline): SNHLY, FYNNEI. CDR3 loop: CASSERLGTDTQYF. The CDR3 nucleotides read TGTGCCAGCAGTGAAAGGTTAGGCACAGATACGCAGTATTTT.

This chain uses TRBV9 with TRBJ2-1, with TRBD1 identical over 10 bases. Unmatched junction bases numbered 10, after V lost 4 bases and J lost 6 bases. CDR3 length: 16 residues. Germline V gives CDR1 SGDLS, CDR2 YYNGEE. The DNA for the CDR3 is TGTGCCAGCAGCCACATTCCGGGACAGGGGCCCAATGAGCAGTTCTTC. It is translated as CASSHIPGQGPNEQFF.

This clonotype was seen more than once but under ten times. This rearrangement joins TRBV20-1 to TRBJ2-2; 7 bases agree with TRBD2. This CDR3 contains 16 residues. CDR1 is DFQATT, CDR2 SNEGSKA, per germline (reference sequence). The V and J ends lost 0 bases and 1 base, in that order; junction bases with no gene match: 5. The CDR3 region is CSARDYQRGNTGELFF. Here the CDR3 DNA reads TGCAGTGCTAGAGATTACCAGCGGGGGAACACCGGGGAGCTGTTTTTT.

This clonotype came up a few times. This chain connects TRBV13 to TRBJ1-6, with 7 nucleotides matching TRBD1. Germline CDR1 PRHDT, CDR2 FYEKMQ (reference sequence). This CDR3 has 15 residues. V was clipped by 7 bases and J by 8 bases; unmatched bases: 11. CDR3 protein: CASTQTTGVDSPLHF. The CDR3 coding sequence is TGTGCCAGCACCCAAACAACAGGGGTTGATTCACCCCTCCACTTT.

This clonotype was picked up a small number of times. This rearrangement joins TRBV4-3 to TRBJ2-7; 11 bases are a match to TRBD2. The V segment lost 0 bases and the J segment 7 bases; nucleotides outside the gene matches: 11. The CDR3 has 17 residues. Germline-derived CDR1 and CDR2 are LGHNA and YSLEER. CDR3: CASSQDQGSGRAEEQYF. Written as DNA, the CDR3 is TGCGCCAGCAGCCAAGATCAGGGTAGCGGGAGGGCAGAAGAGCAGTACTTC.

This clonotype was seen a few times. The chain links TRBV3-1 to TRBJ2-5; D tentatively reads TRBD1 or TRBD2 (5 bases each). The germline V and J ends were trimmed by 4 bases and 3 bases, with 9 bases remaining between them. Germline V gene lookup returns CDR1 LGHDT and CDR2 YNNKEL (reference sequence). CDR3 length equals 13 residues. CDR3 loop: CASSRDGEETQYF. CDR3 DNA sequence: TGTGCCAGCAGCCGGGACGGTGAAGAGACCCAGTACTTC.

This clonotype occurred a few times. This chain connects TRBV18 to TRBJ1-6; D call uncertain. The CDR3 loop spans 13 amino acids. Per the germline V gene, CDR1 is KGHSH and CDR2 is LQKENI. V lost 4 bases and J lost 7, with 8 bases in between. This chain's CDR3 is CASSLDGNSPLHF. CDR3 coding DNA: TGTGCCAGCTCACTCGACGGGAATTCACCCCTCCACTTT.

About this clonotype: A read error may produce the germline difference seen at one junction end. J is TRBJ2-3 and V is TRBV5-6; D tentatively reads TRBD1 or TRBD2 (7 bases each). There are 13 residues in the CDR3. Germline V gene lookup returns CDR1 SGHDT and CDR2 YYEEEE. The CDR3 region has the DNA TGTGCCAGCAGCTTCCAGGGGGGGCCTCGCTGGGATTTT. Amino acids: CASSFQGGPRWDF. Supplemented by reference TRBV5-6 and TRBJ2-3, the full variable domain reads DAGVTQSPTHLIKTRGQQVTLRCSPKSGHDTVSWYQQALGQGPQFIFQYYEEEERQRGNFPDRFSGHQFPNYSSELNVNALLLGDSALYLCASSFQGGPRWDFGPGTRLTVL.

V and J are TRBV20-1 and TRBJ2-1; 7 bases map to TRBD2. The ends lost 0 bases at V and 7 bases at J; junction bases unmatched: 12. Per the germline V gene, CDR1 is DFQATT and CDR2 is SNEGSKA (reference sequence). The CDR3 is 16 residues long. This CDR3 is CSAREWERGSWNEQFF. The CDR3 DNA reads TGCAGTGCTAGAGAGTGGGAGCGGGGTAGTTGGAATGAGCAGTTCTTC.

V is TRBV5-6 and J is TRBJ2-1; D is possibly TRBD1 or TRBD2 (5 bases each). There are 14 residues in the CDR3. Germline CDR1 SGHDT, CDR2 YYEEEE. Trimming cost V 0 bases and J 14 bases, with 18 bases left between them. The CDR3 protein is CASSLAQGTPKEFF. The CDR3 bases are TGTGCCAGCAGCTTGGCCCAAGGGACCCCCAAGGAGTTCTTC.